This T cell receptor beta chain originates from a study of human T cells and chemical hapten exposure. Germline V gene lookup returns CDR1 MNHEY and CDR2 SMNVEV (reference sequence). V dropped 5 bases and J dropped 10 bases, with 21 bases sitting between them. The CDR3 sequence is 16 residues long. TCRdb itself ran the RACE reads through MiXCR, one entry per CDR3 protein. The top ten hold roughly 8.2% of the sample, which has approximately 370,000 distinct CDR3 sequences, 5.5% seen once. Time point described: pre-sensitization, week 0. Treatment specified: therapeutic diphenylcyclopropenone sensitization with weekly scalp DPC.

V and J are TRBV27 and TRBJ1-6, with D tentatively TRBD1 (5 bases). Sequencing used whole blood, obtained in connection with sensitization to the hapten diphenylcyclopropenone (DPC). The origin of this receptor is a woman aged 18-29 years with alopecia areata. Some clones in this sample may be carry-over from other donors' samples. The CDR3 loop reads CASSTERGRRASPLHF. Here the CDR3 DNA reads TGTGCCAGCAGTACTGAGAGGGGCCGAAGGGCCTCACCCCTCCACTTT.